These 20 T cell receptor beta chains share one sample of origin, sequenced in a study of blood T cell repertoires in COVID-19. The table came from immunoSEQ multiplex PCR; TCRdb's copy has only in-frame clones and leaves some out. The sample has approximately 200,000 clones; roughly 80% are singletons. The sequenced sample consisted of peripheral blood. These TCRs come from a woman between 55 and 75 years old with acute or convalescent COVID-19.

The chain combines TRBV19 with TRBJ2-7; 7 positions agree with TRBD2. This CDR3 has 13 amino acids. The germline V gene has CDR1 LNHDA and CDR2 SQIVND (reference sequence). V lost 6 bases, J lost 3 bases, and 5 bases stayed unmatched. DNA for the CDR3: TGTGCCAGTAGCGTGGGGGACTACTACGAGCAGTACTTC. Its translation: CASSVGDYYEQYF.

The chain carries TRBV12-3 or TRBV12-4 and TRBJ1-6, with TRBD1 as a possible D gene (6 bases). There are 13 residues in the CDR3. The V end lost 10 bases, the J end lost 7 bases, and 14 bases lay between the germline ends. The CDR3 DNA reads TGTGCCACCCAAGGGGGTGGGAATTCACCCCTCCACTTT. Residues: CATQGGGNSPLHF.

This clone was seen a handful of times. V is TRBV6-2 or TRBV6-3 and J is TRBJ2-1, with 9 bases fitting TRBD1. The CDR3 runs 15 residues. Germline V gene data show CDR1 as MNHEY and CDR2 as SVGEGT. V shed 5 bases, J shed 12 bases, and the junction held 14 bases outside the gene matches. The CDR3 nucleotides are TGTGCCAGCAGTCCGACCGGGACAGGGACCCTGGGGCAGTTCTTC. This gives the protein CASSPTGTGTLGQFF.

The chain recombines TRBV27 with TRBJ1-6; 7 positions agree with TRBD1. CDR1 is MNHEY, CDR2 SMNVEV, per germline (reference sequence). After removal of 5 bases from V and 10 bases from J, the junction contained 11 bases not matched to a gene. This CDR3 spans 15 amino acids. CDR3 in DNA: TGTGCCAGCAGTCAAGACTCCAGGGGGAAATCACCCCTCCACTTT. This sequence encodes CASSQDSRGKSPLHF.

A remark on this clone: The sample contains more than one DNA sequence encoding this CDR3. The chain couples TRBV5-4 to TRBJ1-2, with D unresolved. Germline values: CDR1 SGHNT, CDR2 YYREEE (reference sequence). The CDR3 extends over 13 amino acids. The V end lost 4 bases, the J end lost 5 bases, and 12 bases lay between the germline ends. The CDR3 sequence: CASSGLRNYGYTF. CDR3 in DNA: TGTGCCAGCAGCGGACTGCGCAATTATGGCTACACCTTC.

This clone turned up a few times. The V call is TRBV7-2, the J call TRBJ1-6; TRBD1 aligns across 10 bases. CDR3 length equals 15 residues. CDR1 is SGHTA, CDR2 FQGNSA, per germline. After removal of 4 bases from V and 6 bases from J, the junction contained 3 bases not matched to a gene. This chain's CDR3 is CASSYRDRGNSPLHF. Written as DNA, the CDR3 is TGTGCCAGCAGCTACCGGGACAGGGGTAATTCACCCCTCCACTTT.

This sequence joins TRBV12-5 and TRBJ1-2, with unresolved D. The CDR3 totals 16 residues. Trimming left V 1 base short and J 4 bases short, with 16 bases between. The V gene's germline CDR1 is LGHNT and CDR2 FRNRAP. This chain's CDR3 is CASGLASTQVSYGYTF. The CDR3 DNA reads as TGTGCTAGTGGTTTGGCAAGTACCCAGGTTTCCTATGGCTACACCTTC.

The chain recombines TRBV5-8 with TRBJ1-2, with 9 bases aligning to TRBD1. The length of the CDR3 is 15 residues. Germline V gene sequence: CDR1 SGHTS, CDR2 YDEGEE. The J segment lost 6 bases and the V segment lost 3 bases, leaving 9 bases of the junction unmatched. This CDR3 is CASSWGSGTGNGYTF. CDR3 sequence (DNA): TGTGCCAGCAGCTGGGGGTCCGGGACAGGGAATGGCTACACCTTC.

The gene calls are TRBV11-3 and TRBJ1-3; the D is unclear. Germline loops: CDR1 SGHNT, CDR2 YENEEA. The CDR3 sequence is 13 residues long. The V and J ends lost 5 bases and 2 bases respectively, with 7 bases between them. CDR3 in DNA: TGTGCCAGCAGCCGGGAGCCTGGAAACACCATATATTTT. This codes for CASSREPGNTIYF. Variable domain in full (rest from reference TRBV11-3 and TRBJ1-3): EAGVVQSPRYKIIEKKQPVAFWCNPISGHNTLYWYLQNLGQGPELLIRYENEEAVDDSQLPKDRFSAERLKGVDSTLKIQPAELGDSAVYLCASSREPGNTIYFGEGSWLTVV.

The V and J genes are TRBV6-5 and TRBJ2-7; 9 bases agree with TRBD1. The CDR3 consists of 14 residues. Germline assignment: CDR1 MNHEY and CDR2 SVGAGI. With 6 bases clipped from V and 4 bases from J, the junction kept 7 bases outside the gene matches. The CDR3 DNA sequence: TGTGCCAGCAGGCTACGGGACAGGGTATACGAGCAGTACTTC. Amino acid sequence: CASRLRDRVYEQYF.

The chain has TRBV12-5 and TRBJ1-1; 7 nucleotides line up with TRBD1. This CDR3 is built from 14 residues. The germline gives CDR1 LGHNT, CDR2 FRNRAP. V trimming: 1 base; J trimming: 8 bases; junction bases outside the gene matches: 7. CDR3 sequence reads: CASGLARGRGEAFF. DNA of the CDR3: TGTGCTAGTGGTTTGGCACGGGGCAGGGGGGAAGCTTTCTTT.

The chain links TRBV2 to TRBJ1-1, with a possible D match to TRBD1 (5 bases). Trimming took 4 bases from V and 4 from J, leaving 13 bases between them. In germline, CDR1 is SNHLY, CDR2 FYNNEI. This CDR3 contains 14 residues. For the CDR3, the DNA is TGTGCCAGCAGTGGTAAGGGGAGGCGCACTGAAGCTTTCTTT. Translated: CASSGKGRRTEAFF.

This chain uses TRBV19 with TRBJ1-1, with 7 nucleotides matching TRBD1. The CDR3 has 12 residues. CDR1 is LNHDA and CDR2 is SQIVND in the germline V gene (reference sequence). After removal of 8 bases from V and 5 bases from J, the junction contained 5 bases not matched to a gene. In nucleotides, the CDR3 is TGTGCCAGTGCCCAGGGGGGAACTGAAGCTTTCTTT. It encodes CASAQGGTEAFF.

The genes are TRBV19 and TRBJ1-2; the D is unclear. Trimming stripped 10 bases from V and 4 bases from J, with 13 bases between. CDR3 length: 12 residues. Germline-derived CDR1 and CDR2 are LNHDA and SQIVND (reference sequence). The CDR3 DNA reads TGTGCCACAAGCGGGGATACCTATGGCTACACCTTC. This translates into CATSGDTYGYTF.

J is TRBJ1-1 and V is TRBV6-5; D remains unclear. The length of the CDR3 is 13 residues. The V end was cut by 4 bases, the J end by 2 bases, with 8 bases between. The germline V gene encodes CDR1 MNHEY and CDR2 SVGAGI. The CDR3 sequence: CASSLYTNTEAFF. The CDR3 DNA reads TGTGCCAGCAGTTTGTACACCAACACTGAAGCTTTCTTT.

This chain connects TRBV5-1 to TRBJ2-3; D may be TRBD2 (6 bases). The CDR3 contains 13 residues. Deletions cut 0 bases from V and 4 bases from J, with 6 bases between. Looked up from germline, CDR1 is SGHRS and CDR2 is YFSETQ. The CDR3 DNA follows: TGCGCCAGCAGCTTGGGGGGGGCAGATACGCAGTATTTT. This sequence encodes CASSLGGADTQYF.

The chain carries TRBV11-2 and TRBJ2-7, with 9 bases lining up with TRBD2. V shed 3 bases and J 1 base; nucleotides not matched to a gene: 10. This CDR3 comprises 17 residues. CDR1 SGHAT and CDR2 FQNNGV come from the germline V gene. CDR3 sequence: CASSFSSGETRSYEQYF. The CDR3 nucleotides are TGTGCCAGCAGCTTTTCTAGCGGGGAAACAAGATCCTACGAGCAGTACTTC.

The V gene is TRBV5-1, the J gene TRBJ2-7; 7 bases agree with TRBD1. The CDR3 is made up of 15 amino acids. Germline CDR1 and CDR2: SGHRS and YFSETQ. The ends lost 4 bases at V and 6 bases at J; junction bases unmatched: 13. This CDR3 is CASSQRPGQSSEQYF. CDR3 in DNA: TGCGCCAGCAGCCAAAGACCGGGACAGTCGTCCGAGCAGTACTTC.

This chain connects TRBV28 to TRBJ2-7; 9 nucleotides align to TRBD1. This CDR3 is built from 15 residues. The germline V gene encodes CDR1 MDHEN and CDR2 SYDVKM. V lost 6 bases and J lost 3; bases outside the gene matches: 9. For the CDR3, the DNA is TGTGCCAGCAGAAGTACGGGACAGGGTTTCTACGAGCAGTACTTC. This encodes CASRSTGQGFYEQYF.

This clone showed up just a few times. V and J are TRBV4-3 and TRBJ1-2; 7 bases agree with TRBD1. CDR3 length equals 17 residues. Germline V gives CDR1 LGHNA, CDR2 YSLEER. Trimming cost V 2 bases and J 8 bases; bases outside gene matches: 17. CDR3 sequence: CASSQRGKTGVAGGYTF. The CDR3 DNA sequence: TGCGCCAGCAGCCAAAGAGGGAAAACAGGGGTTGCGGGGGGCTACACCTTC.